The subject of this entry is one TCR beta chain. This sample was taken from a study of blood T cell repertoires in COVID-19. Study-wide context: Samples of COVID-19 (acute and convalescent) were obtained from the United States, Italy and Spain. From T cells, B-cell-depleted T cells, or PBMCs came the material, which was cDNA or gDNA.

V lost 3 bases and J lost 6, with 8 bases in between. Germline CDR1 reads DFQATT; CDR2 reads SNEGSKA (reference sequence). The CDR3 extends over 11 amino acids. Original processing methods: Amplification with reference gene primers provided the estimates of nucleated cell counts. Method: immunoSEQ multiplex PCR; TCRdb's copy keeps in-frame clones and lacks some. V and J calls and clone size follow that table, whereas D and trimming were derived from the DNA. The table shows roughly 80,000 clones, with roughly four fifths occurring only once. The rearrangement uses TRBV20-1 and TRBJ1-2, with D unclear. The sample comprised peripheral blood. The receptor was isolated from a human donor in a cohort sampled during active COVID-19. The CDR3 DNA reads as TGCAGTGCTAGTCGGAGCAATGGCTACACCTTC. This translates into CSASRSNGYTF.